One and the same sample provided the 22 T cell receptor beta chains below, sequenced in a study of T-cell memory formation after mild COVID-19. A single record per CDR3 protein comes from TCRdb applying MiXCR to the 5' RACE reads. The table includes some 110,000 distinct CDR3 sequences, about an eighth detected once. The sample consisted of PBMCs or a T cell subset sorted from them (not recorded which). All receptors come from an adult woman who had mild COVID-19 (a few samples of this study predate the infection). Cell type and time point are not known.

This rearrangement joins TRBV7-3 to TRBJ2-7; the D is unclear. CDR1 and CDR2 from the germline V gene are SGHTA and FQGTGA. The V and J ends lost 3 bases and 2 bases respectively, with 11 bases between them. The CDR3 extends over 14 amino acids. The chain's CDR3 is CASSLGHRPYEQYF. CDR3 in DNA: TGTGCCAGCAGCTTGGGCCATAGGCCCTACGAGCAGTACTTC. The full variable domain, its missing parts supplied by reference TRBV7-3 and TRBJ2-7, is GAGVSQTPSNKVTEKGKYVELRCDPISGHTALYWYRQSLGQGPEFLIYFQGTGAADDSGLPNDRFFAVRPEGSVSTLKIQRTERGDSAVYLCASSLGHRPYEQYFGPGTRLTVT.

This chain connects TRBV29-1 to TRBJ1-5; D remains ambiguous. Germline loops: CDR1 SQVTM, CDR2 ANQGSEA. Trimming cost V 6 bases and J 2 bases, with 14 bases left between them. CDR3 length: 14 residues. The CDR3 bases are TGCAGCGTCAGAGGGAGGGCTGGCAATCAGCCCCAGCATTTT. This gives the protein CSVRGRAGNQPQHF.

The chain combines TRBV12-3 or TRBV12-4 with TRBJ1-2, with unresolved D. Trimming removed 6 bases at V and 8 bases at J, with 13 bases between. There are 12 residues in the CDR3. Written as DNA, the CDR3 is TGTGCCAGCAGCCCAGGAGTCGGGGGCTACACCTTC. Protein: CASSPGVGGYTF.

CDR3 sequence (DNA): TGTGCCAGCAGCCACCAGCGGACACGGGGTACGCAGTATTTT. It encodes CASSHQRTRGTQYF. The V gene is TRBV4-2, the J gene TRBJ2-3; D possibly uses TRBD1 or TRBD2 (5 bases each). Germline assignment: CDR1 LGHNA and CDR2 YNFKEQ. The CDR3 spans 14 residues. Trimming took 3 bases from V and 8 from J, leaving 15 bases between them.

J is TRBJ2-5 and V is TRBV7-8; D is possibly TRBD2 (6 bases). V shed 6 bases and J shed 1 base, with 15 bases lying between them. There are 15 residues in the CDR3. Germline CDR1 SGHVS, CDR2 FQNEAQ. The CDR3 loop reads CASSWGTRRQETQYF. CDR3 DNA sequence: TGTGCCAGCAGTTGGGGGACTCGCCGCCAAGAGACCCAGTACTTC.

The chain combines TRBV25-1 with TRBJ2-1, with 12 bases matching TRBD2. With 2 bases clipped from V and 9 bases from J, the junction kept 2 bases outside the gene matches. This CDR3 comprises 14 residues. Per germline, CDR1 MGHDK and CDR2 SYGVNS. CDR3 sequence: CASSELAGGSEQFF. CDR3 coding DNA: TGTGCCAGCAGTGAACTAGCGGGAGGGAGTGAGCAGTTCTTC.

This clonotype has just a few counts. In nucleotides, the CDR3 is TGCGCCTGTAGCGGGGTTGGCTACGAGCAGTACTTC. It is translated as CACSGVGYEQYF. The rearrangement links TRBV4-1 to TRBJ2-7, with 8 bases matching TRBD2. The CDR3 consists of 12 residues. The V gene end was trimmed by 11 bases and the J gene end by 3 bases; junction bases not matched to a gene: 6. The V gene's germline CDR1 is MGHRA and CDR2 YSYEKL.

The gene calls are TRBV7-9 and TRBJ2-1; 12 positions match TRBD2. CDR1 and CDR2 from the germline V gene are SEHNR and FQNEAQ (reference sequence). The CDR3 is 20 residues long. Unmatched junction bases numbered 23, after V lost 4 bases and J lost 10 bases. The CDR3 DNA reads TGTGCCAGCAGCTCTATCGAAATCCCGGGACTAGCGGGCAAACTAAACGAGCAGTTCTTC. The encoded protein is CASSSIEIPGLAGKLNEQFF. The full variable domain, in which reference TRBV7-9 and TRBJ2-1 provide the parts outside the CDR3, is DTGVSQNPRHKITKRGQNVTFRCDPISEHNRLYWYRQTLGQGPEFLTYFQNEAQLEKSRLLSDRFSAERPKGSFSTLEIQRTEQGDSAMYLCASSSIEIPGLAGKLNEQFFGPGTRLTVL.

This clonotype occurred a few times. The junction shows a germline mismatch at one end, possibly a read error. This chain uses TRBV7-8 with TRBJ2-1, with TRBD2 identical over 7 bases. The CDR3 runs 17 residues. From germline, CDR1 is SGHVS and CDR2 FQNEAQ. In DNA form, the CDR3 reads TGTGACAGCAGCTTAAGGGAGCGGGACGATAACTACAATGAGCAGTTCTTC. It is translated as CDSSLRERDDNYNEQFF.

This clonotype was found a few times. The V and J genes are TRBV12-3 or TRBV12-4 and TRBJ2-7; D not certain. The CDR3 is made up of 13 amino acids. The V end was cut by 3 bases, the J end by 0 bases, with 6 bases between. CDR3 sequence: CASSFRLSYEQYF. The CDR3 DNA follows: TGTGCCAGCAGTTTTCGGCTCTCCTACGAGCAGTACTTC.

This clonotype was seen a handful of times. The chain links TRBV27 to TRBJ2-7, with 9 bases aligning to TRBD1. The length of the CDR3 is 17 residues. The germline V gene encodes CDR1 MNHEY and CDR2 SMNVEV (reference sequence). The J segment lost 5 bases and the V segment lost 0 bases, leaving 11 bases of the junction unmatched. CDR3 sequence (DNA): TGTGCCAGCAGTTTATCGCCCTGGGGACAGGGAATGGACGAGCAGTACTTC. It specifies CASSLSPWGQGMDEQYF.

This clonotype was picked up a small number of times. The V and J genes are TRBV9 and TRBJ2-7; 8 bases match TRBD2. Looked up from germline, CDR1 is SGDLS and CDR2 is YYNGEE. The J segment lost 3 bases and the V segment lost 0 bases, leaving 5 bases of the junction unmatched. The CDR3 loop spans 15 amino acids. The CDR3 DNA reads TGTGCCAGCAGCGTAGCAGCGGGAGCTGTCTACGAGCAGTACTTC. As protein: CASSVAAGAVYEQYF.

There are a few counts of this clonotype. V is TRBV7-9 and J is TRBJ2-5; TRBD2 might be the D (5 bases). V was clipped by 2 bases and J by 4 bases, with 20 bases between them. The germline V gene encodes CDR1 SEHNR and CDR2 FQNEAQ (reference sequence). This CDR3 region has 17 residues. The CDR3 loop reads CASSLQDGLYRRETQYF. DNA of the CDR3: TGTGCCAGCAGCTTACAGGACGGACTCTATAGAAGAGAGACCCAGTACTTC.

The gene calls are TRBV7-6 and TRBJ2-1; D call uncertain. This CDR3 contains 14 residues. Germline V gene sequence: CDR1 SGHVS, CDR2 FNYEAQ. V was clipped by 5 bases and J by 10 bases, with 18 bases between them. This chain's CDR3 is CASSLAVSSMEQFF. DNA of the CDR3: TGTGCCAGCAGCCTGGCGGTCTCCTCTATGGAGCAGTTCTTC.

The chain is built from TRBV3-1 and TRBJ2-2; tentatively, D is TRBD2 (5 bases). V lost 3 bases and J 4 bases, leaving 12 bases between the germline ends. From germline, CDR1 is LGHDT and CDR2 YNNKEL (reference sequence). The CDR3 runs 15 residues. In DNA form, the CDR3 reads TGTGCCAGCAGCCACCACGTTCGGGGCACCGGGGAGCTGTTTTTT. Translated: CASSHHVRGTGELFF.

In its sample, this clonotype was seen many times. The CDR3 loop is CASSLFPYNEQFF. The CDR3 DNA reads TGTGCCAGCAGCTTATTCCCCTACAATGAGCAGTTCTTC. The chain recombines TRBV7-8 with TRBJ2-1; D gene ambiguous. Trimming shortened V by 2 bases and J by 2 bases, and 4 bases separated the two germline ends. CDR1 and CDR2 (germline): SGHVS, FQNEAQ. CDR3 length: 13 residues.

V is TRBV5-1 and J is TRBJ2-1; 8 bases are a match to TRBD1. This CDR3 has 12 residues. After removal of 8 bases from V and 5 bases from J, the junction contained 3 bases not matched to a gene. Germline V gene data show CDR1 as SGHRS and CDR2 as YFSETQ. DNA of the CDR3: TGCGCCAGTCGACAGGGGAACAATGAGCAGTTCTTC. This encodes CASRQGNNEQFF.

In this sample, this clonotype turned up many times. The J gene is TRBJ2-7, the V gene TRBV6-1; D possibly uses TRBD1 or TRBD2 (6 bases each). V lost 7 bases to trimming and J lost 5 bases, with 18 bases between them. This CDR3 contains 14 residues. CDR1 is MNHNS and CDR2 is SASEGT in the germline V gene. CDR3 DNA sequence: TGTGCCAGCATTTTATGGGGGGCTCGCCACGAGCAGTACTTC. Its translation: CASILWGARHEQYF.

This rearrangement joins TRBV12-3 or TRBV12-4 to TRBJ2-5; perhaps TRBD1 as D (7 bases). V was trimmed by 5 bases and J by 5 bases, leaving 15 bases between them. The CDR3 extends over 14 amino acids. CDR3 residues: CASSTMTGRETQYF. DNA of the CDR3: TGTGCCAGCAGTACAATGACAGGGAGGGAGACCCAGTACTTC.

Here the CDR3 reads CASSPVGSAGNQPQHF. CDR3 DNA: TGTGCCAGCAGCCCGGTGGGGTCGGCAGGCAATCAGCCCCAGCATTTT. V gene TRBV4-2 combines with J gene TRBJ1-5; D not resolved. This CDR3 is 16 amino acids long. Germline V gene sequence: CDR1 LGHNA, CDR2 YNFKEQ. V was clipped by 4 bases and J by 2 bases, with 15 bases between them.

In its sample, this clonotype was seen many times. The chain joins TRBV7-8 to TRBJ2-7; 7 nucleotides match TRBD1. The CDR3 is 13 amino acids. Trimming cost V 5 bases and J 12 bases; bases outside gene matches: 13. Germline V gene data show CDR1 as SGHVS and CDR2 as FQNEAQ. The DNA of the CDR3 is TGTGCCAGCAGCCCAAGGGACAGTCCCTCGGCGTACTTC. It specifies CASSPRDSPSAYF.

The chain has TRBV7-9 and TRBJ2-7, with 7 bases aligning to TRBD2. Germline V gene sequence: CDR1 SEHNR, CDR2 FQNEAQ (reference sequence). The V and J ends lost 0 bases and 0 bases, in that order; junction bases with no gene match: 8. The CDR3 totals 17 residues. The CDR3 here is CASSLADAGESSYEQYF. The CDR3 DNA is TGTGCCAGCAGCTTAGCCGATGCGGGGGAAAGCTCCTACGAGCAGTACTTC.